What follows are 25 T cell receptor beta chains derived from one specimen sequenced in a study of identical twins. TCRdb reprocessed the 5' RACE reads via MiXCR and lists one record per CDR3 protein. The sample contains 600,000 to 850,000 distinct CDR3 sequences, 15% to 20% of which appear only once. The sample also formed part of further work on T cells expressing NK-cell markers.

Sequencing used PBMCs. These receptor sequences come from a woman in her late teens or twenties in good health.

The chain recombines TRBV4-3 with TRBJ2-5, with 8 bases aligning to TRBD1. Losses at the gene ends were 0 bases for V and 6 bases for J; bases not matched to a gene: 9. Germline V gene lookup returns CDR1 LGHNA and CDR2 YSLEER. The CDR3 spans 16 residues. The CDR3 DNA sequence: TGCGCCAGCAGCCAAGACTGGACAGGGCGGGTAAAGACCCAGTACTTC. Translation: CASSQDWTGRVKTQYF.

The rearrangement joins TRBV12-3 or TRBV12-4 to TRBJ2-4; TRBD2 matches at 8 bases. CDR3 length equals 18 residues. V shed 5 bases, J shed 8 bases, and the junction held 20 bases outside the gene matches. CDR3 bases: TGTGCCAGCAGTCCCTTCGGGACTAGAGGTTCACGGGGAGACATTCAGTACTTC. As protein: CASSPFGTRGSRGDIQYF.

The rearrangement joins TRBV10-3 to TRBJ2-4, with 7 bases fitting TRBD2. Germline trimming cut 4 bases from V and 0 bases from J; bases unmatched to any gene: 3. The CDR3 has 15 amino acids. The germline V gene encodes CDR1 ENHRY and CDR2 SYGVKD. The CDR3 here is CAISGEGPAKNIQYF. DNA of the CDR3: TGTGCCATCAGTGGGGAGGGTCCAGCCAAAAACATTCAGTACTTC.

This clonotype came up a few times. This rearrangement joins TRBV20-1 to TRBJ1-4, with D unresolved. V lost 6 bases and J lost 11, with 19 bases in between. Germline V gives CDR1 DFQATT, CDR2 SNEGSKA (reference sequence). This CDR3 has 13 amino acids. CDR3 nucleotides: TGCAGTGCCGATGGTGGAATGGGAGAGAAACTGTTTTTT. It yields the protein CSADGGMGEKLFF.

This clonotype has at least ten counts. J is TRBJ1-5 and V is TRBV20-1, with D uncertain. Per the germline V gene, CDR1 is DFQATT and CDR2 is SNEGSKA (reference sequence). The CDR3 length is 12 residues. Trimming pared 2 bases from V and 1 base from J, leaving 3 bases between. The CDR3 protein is CSARHSNQPQHF. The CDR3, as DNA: TGCAGTGCTAGACACAGCAATCAGCCCCAGCATTTT.

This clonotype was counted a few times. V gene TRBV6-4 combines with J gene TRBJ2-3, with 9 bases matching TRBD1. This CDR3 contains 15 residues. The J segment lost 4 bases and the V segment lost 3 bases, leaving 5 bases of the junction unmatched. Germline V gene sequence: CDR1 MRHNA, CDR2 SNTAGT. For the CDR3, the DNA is TGTGCCAGCAGTGATTCGGGACAGGGCTCAGATACGCAGTATTTT. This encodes CASSDSGQGSDTQYF.

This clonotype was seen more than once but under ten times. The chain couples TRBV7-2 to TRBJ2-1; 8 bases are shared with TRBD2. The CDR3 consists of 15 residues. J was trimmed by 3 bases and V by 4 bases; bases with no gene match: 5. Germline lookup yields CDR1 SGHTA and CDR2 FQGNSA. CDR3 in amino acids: CASSSTSGVYNEQFF. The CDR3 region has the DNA TGTGCCAGCAGCTCCACTAGCGGAGTCTACAATGAGCAGTTCTTC.

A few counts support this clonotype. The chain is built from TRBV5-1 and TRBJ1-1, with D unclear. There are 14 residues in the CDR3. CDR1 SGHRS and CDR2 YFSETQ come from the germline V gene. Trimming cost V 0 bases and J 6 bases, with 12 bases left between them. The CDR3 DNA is TGCGCCAGCAGCTTGGCAGGAGGTAGCCCTGAAGCTTTCTTT. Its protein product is CASSLAGGSPEAFF.

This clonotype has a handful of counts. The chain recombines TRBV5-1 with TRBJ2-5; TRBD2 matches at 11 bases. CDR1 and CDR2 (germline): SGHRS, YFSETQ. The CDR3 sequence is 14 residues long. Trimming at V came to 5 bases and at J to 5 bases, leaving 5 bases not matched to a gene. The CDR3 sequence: CASSNSGGAETQYF. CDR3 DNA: TGCGCCAGCAGTAATAGCGGGGGGGCTGAGACCCAGTACTTC.

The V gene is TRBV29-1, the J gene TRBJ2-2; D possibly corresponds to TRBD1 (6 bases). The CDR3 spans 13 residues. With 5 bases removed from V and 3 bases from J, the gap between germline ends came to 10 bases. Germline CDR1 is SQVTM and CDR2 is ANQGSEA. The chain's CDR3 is CSVLGQYTGELFF. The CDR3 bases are TGCAGCGTTTTAGGACAGTACACCGGGGAGCTGTTTTTT.

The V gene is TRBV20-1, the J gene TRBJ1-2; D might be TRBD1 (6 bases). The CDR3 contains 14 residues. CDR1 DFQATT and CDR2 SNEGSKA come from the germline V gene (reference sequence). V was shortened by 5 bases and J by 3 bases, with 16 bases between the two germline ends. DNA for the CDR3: TGCAGTGCTGAGATAGGGGGGTCCCACTATGGCTACACCTTC. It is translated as CSAEIGGSHYGYTF.

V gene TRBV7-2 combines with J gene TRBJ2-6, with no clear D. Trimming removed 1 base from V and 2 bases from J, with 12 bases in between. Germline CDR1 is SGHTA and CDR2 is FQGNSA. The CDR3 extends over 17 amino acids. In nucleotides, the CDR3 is TGTGCCAGCAGCTTAGTTGCGCGTCGGGCTGGGGCCAACGTCCTGACTTTC. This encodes CASSLVARRAGANVLTF.

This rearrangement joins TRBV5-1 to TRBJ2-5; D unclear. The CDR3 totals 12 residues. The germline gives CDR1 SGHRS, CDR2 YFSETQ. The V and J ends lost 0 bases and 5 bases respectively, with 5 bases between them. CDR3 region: CASSLAYETQYF. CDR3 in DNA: TGCGCCAGCAGCTTGGCCTACGAGACCCAGTACTTC. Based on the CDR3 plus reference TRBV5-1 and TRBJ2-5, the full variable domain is KAGVTQTPRYLIKTRGQQVTLSCSPISGHRSVSWYQQTPGQGLQFLFEYFSETQRNKGNFPGRFSGRQFSNSRSEMNVSTLELGDSALYLCASSLAYETQYFGPGTRLLVL.

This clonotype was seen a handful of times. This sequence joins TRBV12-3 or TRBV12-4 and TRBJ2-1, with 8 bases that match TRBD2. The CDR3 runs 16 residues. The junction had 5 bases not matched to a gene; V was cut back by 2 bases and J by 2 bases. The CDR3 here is CASSLRASGPYNEQFF. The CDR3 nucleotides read TGTGCCAGCAGTTTAAGGGCTAGCGGGCCCTACAATGAGCAGTTCTTC.

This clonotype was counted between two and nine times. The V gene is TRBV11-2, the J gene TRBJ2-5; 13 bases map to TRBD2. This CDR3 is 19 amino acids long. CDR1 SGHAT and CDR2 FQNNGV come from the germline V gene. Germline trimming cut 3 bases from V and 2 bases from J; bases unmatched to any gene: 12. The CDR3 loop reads CASSFPLGLAGWIQETQYF. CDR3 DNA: TGTGCCAGCAGCTTCCCATTGGGACTAGCGGGATGGATACAAGAGACCCAGTACTTC.

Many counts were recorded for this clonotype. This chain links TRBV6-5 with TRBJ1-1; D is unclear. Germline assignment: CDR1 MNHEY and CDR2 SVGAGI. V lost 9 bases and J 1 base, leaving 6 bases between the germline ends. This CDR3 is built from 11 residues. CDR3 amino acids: CASTGNTEAFF. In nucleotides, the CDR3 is TGTGCCAGTACGGGGAACACTGAAGCTTTCTTT.

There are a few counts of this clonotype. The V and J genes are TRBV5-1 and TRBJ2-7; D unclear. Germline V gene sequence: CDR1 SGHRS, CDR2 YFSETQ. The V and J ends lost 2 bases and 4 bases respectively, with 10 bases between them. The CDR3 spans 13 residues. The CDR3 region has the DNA TGCGCCAGCAGCTTCGCGACGGAATACGAGCAGTACTTC. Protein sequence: CASSFATEYEQYF.

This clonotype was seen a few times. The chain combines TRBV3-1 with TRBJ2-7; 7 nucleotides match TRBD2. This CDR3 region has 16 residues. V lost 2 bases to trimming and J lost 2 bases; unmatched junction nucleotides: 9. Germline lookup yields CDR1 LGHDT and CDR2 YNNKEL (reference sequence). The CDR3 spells CASSQPSSRGTYEQYF. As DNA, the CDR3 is TGTGCCAGCAGCCAACCCTCATCGCGGGGGACCTACGAGCAGTACTTC.

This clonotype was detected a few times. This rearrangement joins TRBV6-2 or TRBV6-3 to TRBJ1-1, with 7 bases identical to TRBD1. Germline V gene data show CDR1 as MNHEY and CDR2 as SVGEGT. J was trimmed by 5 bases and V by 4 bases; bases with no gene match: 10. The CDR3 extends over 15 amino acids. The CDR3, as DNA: TGTGCCAGCAGTTTAACGACAGGGAAAGTTACTGAAGCTTTCTTT. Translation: CASSLTTGKVTEAFF.

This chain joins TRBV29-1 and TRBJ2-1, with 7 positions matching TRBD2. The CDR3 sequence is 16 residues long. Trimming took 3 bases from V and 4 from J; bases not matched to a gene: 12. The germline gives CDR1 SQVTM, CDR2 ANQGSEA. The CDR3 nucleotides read TGCAGCGTTGATCGGCTAGCGGAGCCGGAGTACAATGAGCAGTTCTTC. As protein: CSVDRLAEPEYNEQFF.

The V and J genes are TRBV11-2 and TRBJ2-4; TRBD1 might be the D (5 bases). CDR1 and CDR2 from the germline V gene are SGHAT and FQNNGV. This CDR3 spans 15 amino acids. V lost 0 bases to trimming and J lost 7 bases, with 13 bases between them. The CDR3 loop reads CASSLDQGPLNIQYF. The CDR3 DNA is TGTGCCAGCAGCTTAGATCAGGGCCCGTTGAACATTCAGTACTTC.

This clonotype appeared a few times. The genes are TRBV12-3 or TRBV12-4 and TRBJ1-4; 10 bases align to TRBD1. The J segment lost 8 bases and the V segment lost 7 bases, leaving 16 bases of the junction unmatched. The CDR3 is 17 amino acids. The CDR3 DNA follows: TGTGCCAGCAATAGCCGCGGGCCCGGGACAGGGGTCGAAAAACTGTTTTTT. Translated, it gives CASNSRGPGTGVEKLFF.

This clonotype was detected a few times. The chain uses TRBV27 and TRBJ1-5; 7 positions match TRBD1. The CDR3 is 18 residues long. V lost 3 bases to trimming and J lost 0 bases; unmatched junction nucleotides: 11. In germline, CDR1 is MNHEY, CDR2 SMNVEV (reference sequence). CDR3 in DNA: TGTGCCAGCAGTTTTTCGGCAGGGGGATTGTATAGCAATCAGCCCCAGCATTTT. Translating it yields CASSFSAGGLYSNQPQHF.

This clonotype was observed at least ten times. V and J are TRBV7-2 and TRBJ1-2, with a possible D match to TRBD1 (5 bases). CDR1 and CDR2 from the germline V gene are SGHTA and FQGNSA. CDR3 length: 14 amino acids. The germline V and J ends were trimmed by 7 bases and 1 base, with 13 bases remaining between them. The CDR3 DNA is TGTGCCAGCACCAAGCCGACAGATAACTATGGCTACACCTTC. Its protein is CASTKPTDNYGYTF.

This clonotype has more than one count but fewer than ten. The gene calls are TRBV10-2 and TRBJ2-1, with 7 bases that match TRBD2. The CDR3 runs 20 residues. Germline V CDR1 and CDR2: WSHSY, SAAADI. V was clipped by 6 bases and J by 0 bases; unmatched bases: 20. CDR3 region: CASRTPGAGAHSSSYNEQFF. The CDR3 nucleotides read TGCGCCAGCAGGACTCCGGGTGCGGGAGCCCATTCTAGCTCCTACAATGAGCAGTTCTTC.